A single sample is the source of the 27 T cell receptor beta chains below, sequenced in a study of cytomegalovirus exposure and HLA in healthy donors. PCR amplification relied on 60 Vbeta primers (plus 13 Jbeta primers). Profiled with immunoSEQ multiplex PCR; TCRdb holds only in-frame clones, not every one. The sample lists about 89,000 clones, roughly 85% seen once, with 7.4% in the top ten. The material sequenced was PBMCs. These receptors all stem from a man aged 35 to 55 in good health and CMV-seropositive.

The CDR3 is CASSYSTAAGYTF. DNA for the CDR3: TGTGCCAGCAGTTACTCGACAGCAGCTGGCTACACCTTC. The V and J genes are TRBV6-5 and TRBJ1-2; tentatively, D is TRBD1 (5 bases). This CDR3 contains 13 residues. V was shortened by 0 bases and J by 7 bases, with 9 bases between the two germline ends. CDR1 and CDR2 from the germline V gene are MNHEY and SVGAGI.

The chain combines TRBV6-1 with TRBJ1-2; possible D gene TRBD1, 5 bases. The CDR3 has 14 residues. The ends were cut back, 5 bases at V and 4 bases at J, with 14 bases in the middle. The V gene's germline CDR1 is MNHNS and CDR2 SASEGT. For the CDR3, the DNA is TGTGCCAGCAGTCCATCGGGGGGGGGCTATGGCTACACCTTC. Its translation: CASSPSGGGYGYTF.

This sequence joins TRBV19 and TRBJ2-7, with TRBD1 matching over 9 bases. V lost 6 bases to trimming and J lost 5 bases; unmatched junction nucleotides: 5. The CDR3 consists of 13 residues. The germline V gene encodes CDR1 LNHDA and CDR2 SQIVND (reference sequence). For the CDR3, the DNA is TGTGCCAGTAGGGGACAGGGCACAGACGAGCAGTACTTC. This encodes CASRGQGTDEQYF.

The count of this clone is one. The chain uses TRBV7-9 and TRBJ1-3, with D tentatively TRBD1 (6 bases). Germline V gene sequence: CDR1 SEHNR, CDR2 FQNEAQ (reference sequence). The length of the CDR3 is 17 residues. The V end lost 1 base, the J end lost 1 base, and 14 bases lay between the germline ends. CDR3 coding DNA: TGTGCCAGCAGCTTAGGGTGGGGGGGCGCTTCTGGAAACACCATATATTTT. Translating gives CASSLGWGGASGNTIYF.

This clone appeared once. CDR3 nucleotide sequence: TGTGCCAGCAGCCCCCTAGGACAGATCCAAGAGACCCAGTACTTC. It codes for CASSPLGQIQETQYF. V gene TRBV9 combines with J gene TRBJ2-5; D may be TRBD1 (6 bases). The V end lost 4 bases, the J end lost 1 base, and 14 bases lay between the germline ends. Germline lookup yields CDR1 SGDLS and CDR2 YYNGEE. The CDR3 sequence is 15 residues long.

This clone showed up just a few times. The chain recombines TRBV7-2 with TRBJ2-7, with D possibly being TRBD2 (8 bases). Germline V CDR1 and CDR2: SGHTA, FQGNSA. The CDR3 contains 16 residues. Between the trimmed V and J ends, which lost 5 bases and 2 bases, there was a span of 19 bases. The CDR3: CASSQGVAGSAYEQYF. The CDR3, as DNA: TGTGCCAGCAGCCAGGGGGTAGCGGGATCCGCCTACGAGCAGTACTTC.

The V call is TRBV15, the J call TRBJ2-7, with TRBD1 matching 7 bases. CDR3 length: 16 amino acids. Germline V lookup: CDR1 LNHNV, CDR2 YYDKDF (reference sequence). V trimming: 3 bases; J trimming: 3 bases; junction bases outside the gene matches: 11. The CDR3 nucleotides are TGTGCCACCAGCAGGACATGGGACAGAGACTACTACGAGCAGTACTTC. It encodes CATSRTWDRDYYEQYF.

V gene TRBV4-1 combines with J gene TRBJ2-7; possible D gene TRBD1, 6 bases. The CDR3 is made up of 12 amino acids. V lost 4 bases and J lost 6, with 10 bases in between. Germline CDR1 MGHRA, CDR2 YSYEKL. The CDR3 region has the DNA TGCGCCAGCAGCCTCCAGGGGAGCGAGCAGTACTTC. It encodes CASSLQGSEQYF.

This chain uses TRBV14 with TRBJ1-3, with 9 bases identical to TRBD1. Germline loops: CDR1 SGHDN, CDR2 FVKESK. With 1 base clipped from V and 7 bases from J, the junction kept 2 bases outside the gene matches. The CDR3 runs to 14 residues. The CDR3 spells CASSQGGQGNTIYF. DNA for the CDR3: TGTGCCAGCAGCCAAGGCGGACAGGGGAACACCATATATTTT.

V is TRBV5-1 and J is TRBJ2-3; tentatively, D is TRBD2 (5 bases). The germline V gene encodes CDR1 SGHRS and CDR2 YFSETQ. The V gene lost 4 bases and the J gene lost 6 bases, with 12 bases spanning the gap. The CDR3 covers 13 residues. The CDR3 loop is CASSPAGGDTQYF. The CDR3 DNA follows: TGCGCCAGCAGCCCGGCGGGCGGGGATACGCAGTATTTT.

This sequence joins TRBV6-1 and TRBJ1-2; TRBD1 matches 11 bases. The CDR3 has 14 amino acids. Germline loops: CDR1 MNHNS, CDR2 SASEGT. The V segment lost 6 bases and the J segment 4 bases; nucleotides outside the gene matches: 4. Here the CDR3 reads CASRRTGGVYGYTF. The CDR3 DNA is TGTGCCAGCAGAAGGACAGGGGGCGTCTATGGCTACACCTTC.

The V call is TRBV4-2, the J call TRBJ1-4, with 9 bases that match TRBD1. This CDR3 spans 14 amino acids. Per germline, CDR1 LGHNA and CDR2 YNFKEQ. J gave up 6 bases and V 1 base, and 0 bases lay outside the gene matches. The CDR3 is CASSQGTGDEKLFF. The CDR3 DNA follows: TGTGCCAGCAGCCAAGGGACAGGGGATGAAAAACTGTTTTTT.

The J gene is TRBJ2-7, the V gene TRBV29-1; weak D call: TRBD2 (5 bases). CDR1 SQVTM and CDR2 ANQGSEA come from the germline V gene. This CDR3 comprises 11 residues. V shed 7 bases and J shed 1 base, with 8 bases lying between them. The CDR3: CSGGQSYEQYF. In DNA form, the CDR3 reads TGCAGCGGCGGGCAGTCCTACGAGCAGTACTTC.

V is TRBV25-1 and J is TRBJ1-5; 12 nucleotides align to TRBD1. V gave up 5 bases and J gave up 7 bases; unmatched junction bases: 6. The CDR3 sequence is 15 residues long. Germline CDR1 and CDR2: MGHDK and SYGVNS. CDR3 coding DNA: TGTGCCAGCAGTCCGGGACAGGGGGCGGGACAGCCCCAGCATTTT. Its translation is CASSPGQGAGQPQHF.

This clone appeared once. The chain uses TRBV18 and TRBJ2-5, with D possibly matching TRBD2 (6 bases). Germline CDR1 KGHSH, CDR2 LQKENI. The ends were cut back, 6 bases at V and 7 bases at J, with 18 bases in the middle. This CDR3 is 14 amino acids long. The CDR3 DNA follows: TGTGCCAGCTCCCGCACCACGACGGAGGGGACCCAGTACTTC. It encodes CASSRTTTEGTQYF.

The genes are TRBV19 and TRBJ1-5, with 7 positions matching TRBD1. This CDR3 has 12 amino acids. Germline V lookup: CDR1 LNHDA, CDR2 SQIVND (reference sequence). Trimming at V came to 8 bases and at J to 4 bases, leaving 2 bases not matched to a gene. DNA for the CDR3: TGTGCCAGTGGGGACAGAAATCAGCCCCAGCATTTT. Translating gives CASGDRNQPQHF.

The CDR3 region has the DNA TGTGCCAGCACTGGGGCTAGCGGGGGGCCGCCGTTCTTC. Protein sequence: CASTGASGGPPFF. V usage is TRBV6-5 and J usage is TRBJ2-1, with 11 bases lining up with TRBD2. Germline trimming cut 7 bases from V and 15 bases from J; bases unmatched to any gene: 11. This CDR3 has 13 amino acids. Looked up from germline, CDR1 is MNHEY and CDR2 is SVGAGI.

This clone was picked up one time. The chain uses TRBV18 and TRBJ1-1, with TRBD1 identical over 8 bases. This CDR3 is 14 amino acids long. With V trimmed by 5 bases and J by 1 base, 3 bases remained unmatched. CDR1 is KGHSH and CDR2 is LQKENI in the germline V gene. CDR3 bases: TGTGCCAGCTCATCGACAGGGGAGAACACTGAAGCTTTCTTT. This translates into CASSSTGENTEAFF.

The sample holds one count of this clone. This rearrangement joins TRBV28 to TRBJ2-7; TRBD1 matches 7 bases. The CDR3 totals 12 residues. Germline CDR1 reads MDHEN; CDR2 reads SYDVKM. V trimming: 9 bases; J trimming: 2 bases; junction bases outside the gene matches: 4. In DNA form, the CDR3 reads TGTGCCAGTCAGACAGGGACCTACGAGCAGTACTTC. Residues: CASQTGTYEQYF.

The rearrangement links TRBV6-1 to TRBJ2-7, with TRBD2 matching 9 bases. CDR1 MNHNS and CDR2 SASEGT come from the germline V gene. V shed 0 bases and J 2 bases; nucleotides not matched to a gene: 8. The length of the CDR3 is 17 residues. CDR3 region: CASSEAGSGGRPYEQYF. CDR3 sequence (DNA): TGTGCCAGCAGTGAAGCTGGGAGCGGGGGGAGGCCCTACGAGCAGTACTTC.

This clone showed up just once. The DNA for the CDR3 is TGTGCCAGCAGCAAACTAGGGGGAGGGCCGGACAATGAGCAGTTCTTC. It codes for CASSKLGGGPDNEQFF. This chain joins TRBV7-2 and TRBJ2-1; possible D gene TRBD2, 7 bases. CDR3 length: 16 amino acids. Trimming cost V 5 bases and J 5 bases, with 19 bases left between them. Germline V lookup: CDR1 SGHTA, CDR2 FQGNSA. Together with reference TRBV7-2 and TRBJ2-1, the CDR3 gives the full variable domain: GAGVSQSPSNKVTEKGKDVELRCDPISGHTALYWYRQSLGQGLEFLIYFQGNSAPDKSGLPSDRFSAERTGGSVSTLTIQRTQQEDSAVYLCASSKLGGGPDNEQFFGPGTRLTVL.

The chain employs TRBV5-1 and TRBJ2-1, with TRBD2 matching over 11 bases. Germline-derived CDR1 and CDR2 are SGHRS and YFSETQ. There are 15 residues in the CDR3. J gave up 4 bases and V 6 bases, and 6 bases lay outside the gene matches. The CDR3: CASTLLAGDYNEQFF. CDR3 DNA sequence: TGCGCCAGCACGCTACTAGCGGGGGATTACAATGAGCAGTTCTTC. Combining the CDR3 with reference TRBV5-1 and TRBJ2-1 gives the whole variable domain KAGVTQTPRYLIKTRGQQVTLSCSPISGHRSVSWYQQTPGQGLQFLFEYFSETQRNKGNFPGRFSGRQFSNSRSEMNVSTLELGDSALYLCASTLLAGDYNEQFFGPGTRLTVL.

The rearrangement uses TRBV5-4 and TRBJ1-1; the D gene is possibly TRBD1 (6 bases). From germline, CDR1 is SGHNT and CDR2 YYREEE (reference sequence). V was pared by 2 bases and J by 5 bases, with 10 bases between. The CDR3 runs 13 residues. CDR3 DNA sequence: TGTGCCAGCAGCTTTCAGGGGTGGACTGAAGCTTTCTTT. Translation: CASSFQGWTEAFF.

This chain connects TRBV28 to TRBJ1-1, with 12 bases fitting TRBD1. This CDR3 has 17 residues. V lost 4 bases and J lost 3; bases outside the gene matches: 9. Germline CDR1 and CDR2: MDHEN and SYDVKM. CDR3 sequence reads: CASSSSGQGASDTEAFF. The CDR3, as DNA: TGTGCCAGCAGTTCCTCGGGACAGGGGGCGTCTGACACTGAAGCTTTCTTT.

This chain links TRBV28 with TRBJ1-6, with unresolved D. The CDR3 is 17 amino acids. In germline, CDR1 is MDHEN, CDR2 SYDVKM. Trimming stripped 5 bases from V and 0 bases from J, with 14 bases between. CDR3 residues: CASSPAIGGSYNSPLHF. The DNA of the CDR3 is TGTGCCAGCAGTCCCGCGATCGGTGGCTCCTATAATTCACCCCTCCACTTT.

The rearrangement uses TRBV5-1 and TRBJ2-3; perhaps TRBD2 as D (7 bases). The CDR3 covers 17 residues. Germline CDR1 SGHRS, CDR2 YFSETQ. Trimming cost V 1 base and J 5 bases, with 20 bases left between them. The CDR3 nucleotides read TGCGCCAGCAGCTTGTCGACTAGGGGGGGCGGGAAAGATACGCAGTATTTT. Protein product: CASSLSTRGGGKDTQYF. The full variable domain, in which reference TRBV5-1 and TRBJ2-3 provide the parts outside the CDR3, is KAGVTQTPRYLIKTRGQQVTLSCSPISGHRSVSWYQQTPGQGLQFLFEYFSETQRNKGNFPGRFSGRQFSNSRSEMNVSTLELGDSALYLCASSLSTRGGGKDTQYFGPGTRLTVL.

This chain uses TRBV6-6 with TRBJ2-1; possibly TRBD1 for D (6 bases). The CDR3 totals 15 residues. V was cut by 6 bases and J by 6 bases, with 18 bases left in between. Germline V gives CDR1 MNHNY, CDR2 SVGAGI (reference sequence). CDR3 coding DNA: TGTGCCAGCAGCCGACCGGGCAGGGGTGGCAATGAGCAGTTCTTC. It translates to CASSRPGRGGNEQFF.